Sequencing of this T cell receptor (beta chain) was carried out in a study of OX40 agonist ivuxolimab in advanced cancers. Study background: The study enrolled dose-escalation patients with hepatocellular carcinoma, melanoma, renal cell or head and neck cancer. General study findings and limits: Clonal expansion in partial responders at 0.1-3.0 mg/kg ranked among the lowest.

This table comes from immunoSEQ multiplex PCR, and its TCRdb copy is limited to in-frame clones, with some not included. The sample lists 70,000 to 90,000 clones; less than 90% were seen once. On cycle 4 day 1 and cycle 7 day 1, as well as at baseline, blood was sampled. With 1 base removed from V and 4 bases from J, the gap between germline ends came to 1 base. In germline, CDR1 is SNHLY, CDR2 FYNNEI. The CDR3 is 12 residues long. To note about this clone: Its antigen is currently unknown.

This TCR was recovered from an adult with an advanced solid tumor such as melanoma, head and neck, liver or kidney cancer. The starting material was CD4+ or CD8+ T cells sorted from blood, obtained in a trial of the OX40 agonist ivuxolimab. The chain employs TRBV2 and TRBJ2-2; D gene ambiguous. The CDR3 nucleotides read TGTGCCAGCAGTGAAGTCACCGGGGAGCTGTTTTTT. This encodes CASSEVTGELFF.